The clone carrying this T cell receptor beta chain appeared many times. This specimen comes from a study of spatial heterogeneity in lung cancer. At the level of the study: Alpha-chain sequences were consistently detected less often than beta-chain sequences. Every unique TCR and UMI combination, on average, appeared more than ten times in raw reads.

A distinct unique molecular identifier was carried by each TCR cDNA molecule. TCRdb redid the calling of the 5' RACE reads with MiXCR, one entry per CDR3 protein. The sample has 20,000 to 25,000 distinct CDR3 sequences, 3.5% to 5.5% seen once; the top ten hold 30% to 35%. Time point in this sample: sample taken at primary tumor resection. Tumor, nontumor lung or frozen PBMC supplied whole RNA that was sequenced unsorted. There were 65 or so donors, all of them untreated patients with early-stage non-small cell lung cancer. V was trimmed by 3 bases and J by 2 bases, leaving 10 bases between them. Looked up from germline, CDR1 is LNHDA and CDR2 is SQIVND (reference sequence). This CDR3 comprises 15 residues.

The starting material was PBMCs, obtained at surgery. The source of this sequence is a male donor with early-stage non-small cell lung cancer. This chain uses TRBV19 with TRBJ2-2; D not resolved. CDR3 sequence (DNA): TGTGCCAGTAGTATTAGGGCCAGAAACACCGGGGAGCTGTTTTTT. Encoded protein: CASSIRARNTGELFF.